Listed here are 5 T cell receptor beta chains from one sample, sequenced in a study of regulatory T cells in long-lasting Graves disease. Libraries of TCR beta came from iRepertoire HTBI primers plus Arm-PCR of CDR3 regions. TCRdb reprocessed the multiplex PCR reads via MiXCR and lists one record per CDR3 protein. The table includes 350,000 to 550,000 distinct CDR3 sequences, roughly 15% detected once. Time point meaning: newly diagnosed GD, antithyroid drugs for less than 3 months. Scientists built the TCR library using RNA that was extracted from PBMCs. This sample also belongs to another study, concerning T cells in Graves' hyperthyroidism and ophthalmopathy.

The source material was peripheral blood mononuclear cells (PBMCs), sampled at new diagnosis, from a patient treated with antithyroid drugs. The receptors originated from a woman aged 18-35 years with Graves disease.

This clonotype was seen a handful of times. The J gene is TRBJ2-3, the V gene TRBV6-1; D perhaps matches TRBD2 (6 bases). Germline assignment: CDR1 MNHNS and CDR2 SASEGT. Between the trimmed V and J ends, which lost 8 bases and 4 bases, there was a span of 19 bases. The CDR3 runs 15 residues. In DNA, the CDR3 is TGTGCCAGCCATTCCGGGGACTCACCCGCAGATACGCAGTATTTT. The encoded protein is CASHSGDSPADTQYF.

The rearrangement joins TRBV29-1 to TRBJ2-3, with 14 bases lining up with TRBD2. J lost 6 bases, V lost 4 bases, and 3 bases had no gene match. Per the germline V gene, CDR1 is SQVTM and CDR2 is ANQGSEA. The CDR3 is made up of 14 amino acids. CDR3 protein: CSVGGTSGSDTQYF. CDR3 sequence (DNA): TGCAGCGTTGGTGGGACTAGCGGGAGTGATACGCAGTATTTT.

The rearrangement uses TRBV27 and TRBJ2-1, with TRBD1 matching over 9 bases. The CDR3 is 17 residues long. Unmatched junction bases numbered 14, after V lost 6 bases and J lost 5 bases. Germline V lookup: CDR1 MNHEY, CDR2 SMNVEV (reference sequence). CDR3 nucleotides: TGTGCCAGCAGCAACGGATGGGGGACAGGGATCCACAATGAGCAGTTCTTC. The encoded protein is CASSNGWGTGIHNEQFF.

The chain combines TRBV18 with TRBJ2-4, with D tentatively TRBD2 (6 bases). V was cut by 6 bases and J by 2 bases, with 17 bases left in between. The CDR3 is made up of 16 amino acids. The germline CDR1 and CDR2 sequences are KGHSH and LQKENI. The CDR3, as DNA: TGTGCCAGCTCCTCAGGTTTGGAGGGCCCCAAAAACATTCAGTACTTC. Translation: CASSSGLEGPKNIQYF. Variable domain in full (rest from reference TRBV18 and TRBJ2-4): NAGVMQNPRHLVRRRGQEARLRCSPMKGHSHVYWYRQLPEEGLKFMVYLQKENIIDESGMPKERFSAEFPKEGPSILRIQQVVRGDSAAYFCASSSGLEGPKNIQYFGAGTRLSVL.

This clonotype was seen many times. The chain combines TRBV6-5 with TRBJ2-7; D remains ambiguous. Trimming took off 0 bases at V and 0 bases at J, with 9 bases between the two ends. CDR1 and CDR2 (germline): MNHEY, SVGAGI. The CDR3 extends over 15 amino acids. CDR3 DNA sequence: TGTGCCAGCAGTTACTCGCTTGCGAGCTCCTACGAGCAGTACTTC. It codes for CASSYSLASSYEQYF.